A selection of T cell receptor beta chains follows, all from one sample in a study of shared clonotypes between healthy human individuals. This table comes from immunoSEQ multiplex PCR, and its TCRdb copy is limited to in-frame clones, with some not included. The repertoire has approximately 2.5 million clones, around 94% of them found once; the top ten carry roughly 0.14%. The specimen sequenced was naive CD4+ T cells sorted from blood. The receptors derive from a young man in good health. Both conserved end residues are part of each CDR3. A D gene is named only where the DNA matches it firmly. Expanded clones get a size class; other rows say once, few or many, or leave the size out.

V: TRBV5-1; J: TRBJ2-1; size: -; D: -; length: 14; DNA: TGCGCCAGCACCTTCAAACCCCCGATAGATGAGCAGTTCTTC; CDR3: CASTFKPPIDEQFF
V: TRBV15; J: TRBJ1-5; size: -; D: -; length: 17; DNA: TGTGCCACCAGCAGAGATGGGGTGGGTAGGGATGGTCAGCCCCAGCATTTT; CDR3: CATSRDGVGRDGQPQHF
V: TRBV29-1; J: TRBJ1-2; size: -; D: -; length: 13; DNA: TGCAGCGTCGACCTTGGGTGGGCGGAAGGCTACACCTTC; CDR3: CSVDLGWAEGYTF
V: TRBV7-2; J: TRBJ1-5; size: -; D: -; length: 17; DNA: TGTGCCAGCAGCTCCCCCTGGGGCAGGGATAGCAATCAGCCCCAGCATTTT; CDR3: CASSSPWGRDSNQPQHF
V: TRBV6-6; J: TRBJ2-1; size: -; D: TRBD1; length: 16; DNA: TGTGCCAGCAGTTCCCCGGGACAGGGGAAACCCAATGAGCAGTTCTTC; CDR3: CASSSPGQGKPNEQFF
V: TRBV6-5; J: TRBJ1-2; size: -; D: -; length: 14; DNA: TGTGCCAGCAGTTACCAAGAGGGTAGCTATGGCTACACCTTC; CDR3: CASSYQEGSYGYTF
V: TRBV29-1; J: TRBJ2-5; size: -; D: -; length: 14; DNA: TGCAGCGTCGCCCATCTAACCGCGGGGGAGACCCAGTACTTC; CDR3: CSVAHLTAGETQYF
V: TRBV11-3; J: TRBJ2-1; size: -; D: -; length: 13; DNA: TGTGCCAGCAGCCCCGGGGGTTTGAGTGAGCAGTTCTTC; CDR3: CASSPGGLSEQFF
V: TRBV21-1; J: TRBJ1-5; size: once; D: -; length: 14; DNA: TGTGCCAGCAGCAAAGAAGGGGGCAACCAGCCCCAGCATTTT; CDR3: CASSKEGGNQPQHF
V: TRBV5-4; J: TRBJ2-3; size: -; D: -; length: 13; DNA: TGTGCCAGCAGCTCCCCCGTGGCAGATACGCAGTATTTT; CDR3: CASSSPVADTQYF
V: TRBV15; J: TRBJ1-2; size: -; D: TRBD1; length: 17; DNA: TGTGCCACCAGCTCCTCGACCTCGGACAGGGGCGACTATGGCTACACCTTC; CDR3: CATSSSTSDRGDYGYTF
V: TRBV6-1; J: TRBJ2-7; size: -; D: -; length: 12; DNA: TGTGCCAGCAGCTGGGGCCACTACGAGCAGTACTTC; CDR3: CASSWGHYEQYF
V: TRBV5-4; J: TRBJ2-3; size: -; D: TRBD2; length: 16; DNA: TGTGCCAGCAGTTACCTGACTAGCGGGAGAACAGATACGCAGTATTTT; CDR3: CASSYLTSGRTDTQYF
V: TRBV11-2; J: TRBJ2-5; size: -; D: -; length: 15; DNA: TGTGCCAGCAGCTTAGATGGGGGGGCTGCAGAGACCCAGTACTTC; CDR3: CASSLDGGAAETQYF
V: TRBV14; J: TRBJ2-7; size: -; D: TRBD2; length: 14; DNA: TGTGCCAGCAGCCCTTCTAGCGGGAGCTACGAGCAGTACTTC; CDR3: CASSPSSGSYEQYF
V: TRBV2; J: TRBJ2-1; size: once; D: -; length: 13; DNA: TGTGCCAGCAGTTCCCGTTGGGAGAATGAGCAGTTCTTC; CDR3: CASSSRWENEQFF
V: TRBV7-9; J: TRBJ2-5; size: -; D: -; length: 16; DNA: TGTGCCAGCAGCTTAGCGGCAGGGTGGGAACAAGAGACCCAGTACTTC; CDR3: CASSLAAGWEQETQYF
V: TRBV9; J: TRBJ2-1; size: -; D: -; length: 15; DNA: TGTGCCAGCAGCGCCCCCCCCGGCGGTCCCAATGAGCAGTTCTTC; CDR3: CASSAPPGGPNEQFF
V: TRBV15; J: TRBJ2-7; size: -; D: TRBD2; length: 16; DNA: TGTGCCACCAGCAGAGATCGGGGCGGGAGGGCCCACGAGCAGTACTTC; CDR3: CATSRDRGGRAHEQYF
V: TRBV30; J: TRBJ1-2; size: -; D: -; length: 13; DNA: TGTGCCTGGTCAAGGGGCGCCGCCGTTGGCTACACCTTC; CDR3: CAWSRGAAVGYTF
V: TRBV19; J: TRBJ2-2; size: -; D: TRBD2; length: 16; DNA: TGTGCCAGTAGTATCCCTAGCGGGAGGGGTACCGGGGAGCTGTTTTTT; CDR3: CASSIPSGRGTGELFF
V: TRBV27; J: TRBJ1-1; size: -; D: -; length: 14; DNA: TGTGCCAGCAGTTTATCCGGGACAATCACTGAAGCTTTCTTT; CDR3: CASSLSGTITEAFF
V: TRBV7-3; J: TRBJ1-6; size: few; D: -; length: 13; DNA: TGTGCCAGCAGCTTGGACAGAAATTCACCCCTCCACTTT; CDR3: CASSLDRNSPLHF
V: TRBV2; J: TRBJ1-2; size: -; D: -; length: 14; DNA: TGTGCCAGCAGTGAGGTGAAAGGGGTTTCTGGCTACACCTTC; CDR3: CASSEVKGVSGYTF
V: TRBV7-9; J: TRBJ2-3; size: -; D: TRBD2; length: 14; DNA: TGTGCCAGCAGCCCGGGACTAGCGACAGATACGCAGTATTTT; CDR3: CASSPGLATDTQYF
V: TRBV6-6; J: TRBJ2-6; size: -; D: -; length: 14; DNA: TGTGCCAGCAGCCGGAAGCCTGGGGCCAACGTCCTGACTTTC; CDR3: CASSRKPGANVLTF
V: TRBV7-8; J: TRBJ1-3; size: -; D: -; length: 15; DNA: TGTGCCAGCAGCCTTTATGCCGGCTCTGGAAACACCATATATTTT; CDR3: CASSLYAGSGNTIYF
V: TRBV28; J: TRBJ2-7; size: -; D: -; length: 14; DNA: TGTGCCAGCAGACGGCCGACGGGGCCCTACGAGCAGTACTTC; CDR3: CASRRPTGPYEQYF
V: TRBV10-3; J: TRBJ1-1; size: -; D: TRBD1; length: 16; DNA: TGTGCCATCAGGGGAACCGGGACAGGGCTCTGGACTGAAGCTTTCTTT; CDR3: CAIRGTGTGLWTEAFF
V: TRBV30; J: TRBJ1-1; size: -; D: -; length: 13; DNA: TGTGCCTGGAGTCGGACGGTGAACACTGAAGCTTTCTTT; CDR3: CAWSRTVNTEAFF
V: TRBV30; J: TRBJ1-1; size: -; D: -; length: 12; DNA: TGTGCCTGGAGTGTAGTGCAAATTGAAGCTTTCTTT; CDR3: CAWSVVQIEAFF
V: TRBV27; J: TRBJ1-2; size: once; D: -; length: 15; DNA: TGTGCCAGCAGTCCGACAGGCTCCTTTAACTATGGCTACACCTTC; CDR3: CASSPTGSFNYGYTF
V: TRBV19; J: TRBJ2-2; size: -; D: -; length: 15; DNA: TGTGCCAGTAGTATAGGGATAGGAGGGACCGGGGAGCTGTTTTTT; CDR3: CASSIGIGGTGELFF
V: TRBV19; J: TRBJ2-3; size: -; D: -; length: 15; DNA: TGTGCCAGTAGTATAGGCCAGGTGGGGTCGAATACGCAGTATTTT; CDR3: CASSIGQVGSNTQYF
V: TRBV12-5; J: TRBJ2-6; size: once; D: -; length: 15; DNA: TGTGCTAGTGGTTTGGATAGTACGGGGGTCCGGGTCCTGACTTTC; CDR3: CASGLDSTGVRVLTF
V: TRBV15; J: TRBJ2-7; size: -; D: -; length: 16; DNA: TGTGCCACCAGCAGAGAGGGCAGTCTAGGAGTCTACGAGCAGTACTTC; CDR3: CATSREGSLGVYEQYF
V: TRBV23-1; J: TRBJ1-1; size: -; D: TRBD1; length: 17; DNA: TGCGCCAGCAGTCAATCGAGGGACAGGGTAATTGGCACTGAAGCTTTCTTT; CDR3: CASSQSRDRVIGTEAFF